The present T cell receptor beta chain was sequenced within a study of blood T cell repertoires in COVID-19. In the source study's methods: Nucleated cell number was recorded as an estimate derived from reference gene primer amplification. Sequenced by immunoSEQ multiplex PCR; TCRdb stores in-frame clones only, minus some. V, J and clone size were drawn from that table, and D and trimming were deduced from the DNA. The sample shows about 250,000 clones, just over 85% of them seen only once. The V gene's germline CDR1 is KGHSH and CDR2 LQKENI. With 2 bases clipped from V and 2 bases from J, the junction kept 7 bases outside the gene matches. This CDR3 is 16 amino acids long.

This receptor was obtained from a man at least 80 years old with acute or convalescent COVID-19. Sequencing used peripheral blood. The chain links TRBV18 to TRBJ1-1, with 8 bases aligning to TRBD1. CDR3 DNA: TGTGCCAGCTCACCAATAACAGGGGGAATCAACACTGAAGCTTTCTTT. This encodes CASSPITGGINTEAFF.